This TCR beta chain was captured by sequencing in a study of blood T cell repertoires in COVID-19. Using immunoSEQ multiplex PCR, the repertoire was profiled, and TCRdb retains in-frame clones only, with some absent. The table has around 100,000 clones, around 91% seen once. This clone is a singleton in its sample. Trimming removed 7 bases from V and 6 bases from J, with 15 bases in between. The CDR3 runs to 14 residues. Germline-derived CDR1 and CDR2 are LNHDA and SQIVND (reference sequence). The chain uses TRBV19 and TRBJ1-4; possibly TRBD1 for D (6 bases). Source material: peripheral blood. The clonotype comes from a young man with COVID-19, enrolled during active disease. CDR3 sequence (DNA): TGTGCCAGTACCCCGATAGGGGGGGATGAAAAACTGTTTTTT. Residues: CASTPIGGDEKLFF.